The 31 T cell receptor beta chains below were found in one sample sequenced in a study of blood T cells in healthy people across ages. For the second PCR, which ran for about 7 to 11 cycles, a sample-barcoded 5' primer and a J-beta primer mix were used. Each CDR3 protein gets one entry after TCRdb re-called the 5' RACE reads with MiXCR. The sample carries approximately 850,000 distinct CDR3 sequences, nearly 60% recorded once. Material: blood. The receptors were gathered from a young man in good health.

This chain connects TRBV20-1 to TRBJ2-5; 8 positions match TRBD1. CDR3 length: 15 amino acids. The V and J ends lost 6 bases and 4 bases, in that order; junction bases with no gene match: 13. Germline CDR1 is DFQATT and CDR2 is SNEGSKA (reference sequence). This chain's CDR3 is CSAENTGTGGETQYF. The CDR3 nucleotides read TGCAGTGCCGAAAACACCGGTACAGGGGGAGAGACCCAGTACTTC.

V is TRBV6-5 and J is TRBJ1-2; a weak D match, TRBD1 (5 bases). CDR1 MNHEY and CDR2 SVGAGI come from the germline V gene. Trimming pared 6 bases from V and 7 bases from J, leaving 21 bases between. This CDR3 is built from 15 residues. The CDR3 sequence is CASRAELGRVRGYTF. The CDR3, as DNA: TGTGCCAGCAGGGCAGAACTCGGCAGGGTGCGTGGCTACACCTTC.

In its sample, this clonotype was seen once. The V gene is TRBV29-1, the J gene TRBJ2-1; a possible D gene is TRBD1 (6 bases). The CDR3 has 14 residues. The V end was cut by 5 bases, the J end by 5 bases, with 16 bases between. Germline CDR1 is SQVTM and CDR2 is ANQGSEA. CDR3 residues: CSVLTGRTNNEQFF. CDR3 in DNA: TGCAGCGTTCTGACAGGACGTACCAACAATGAGCAGTTCTTC.

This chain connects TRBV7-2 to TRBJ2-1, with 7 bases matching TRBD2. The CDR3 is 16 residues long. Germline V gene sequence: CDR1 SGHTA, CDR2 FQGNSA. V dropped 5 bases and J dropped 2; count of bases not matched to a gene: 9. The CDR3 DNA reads TGTGCCAGCAGCCCGGGGAGCGGGGTCACCTACAATGAGCAGTTCTTC. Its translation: CASSPGSGVTYNEQFF.

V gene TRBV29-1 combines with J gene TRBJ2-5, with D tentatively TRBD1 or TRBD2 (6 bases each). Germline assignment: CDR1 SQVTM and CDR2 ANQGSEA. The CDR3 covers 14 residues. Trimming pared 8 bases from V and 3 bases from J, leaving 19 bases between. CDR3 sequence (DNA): TGCAGCTCCCGGAGGGGGACAAGGGAAGAGACCCAGTACTTC. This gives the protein CSSRRGTREETQYF.

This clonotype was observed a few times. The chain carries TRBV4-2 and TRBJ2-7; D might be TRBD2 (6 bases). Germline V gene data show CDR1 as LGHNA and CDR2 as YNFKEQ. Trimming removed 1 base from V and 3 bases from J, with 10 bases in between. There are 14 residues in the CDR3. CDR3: CASSQVGDFYEQYF. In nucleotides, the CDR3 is TGTGCCAGCAGCCAAGTTGGGGACTTCTACGAGCAGTACTTC.

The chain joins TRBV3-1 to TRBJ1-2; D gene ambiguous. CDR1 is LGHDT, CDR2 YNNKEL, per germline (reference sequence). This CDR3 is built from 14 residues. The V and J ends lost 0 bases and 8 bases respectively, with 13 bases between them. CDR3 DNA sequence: TGTGCCAGCAGCCAAGAGCGTCAGGTTTACGGCTACACCTTC. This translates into CASSQERQVYGYTF.

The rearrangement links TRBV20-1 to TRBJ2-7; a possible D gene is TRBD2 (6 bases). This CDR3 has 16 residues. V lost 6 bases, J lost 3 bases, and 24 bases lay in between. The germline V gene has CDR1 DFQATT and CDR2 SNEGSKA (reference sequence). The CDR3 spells CSAPRGGLMLLYEQYF. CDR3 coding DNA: TGCAGTGCCCCCCGGGGAGGACTAATGCTTCTCTACGAGCAGTACTTC.

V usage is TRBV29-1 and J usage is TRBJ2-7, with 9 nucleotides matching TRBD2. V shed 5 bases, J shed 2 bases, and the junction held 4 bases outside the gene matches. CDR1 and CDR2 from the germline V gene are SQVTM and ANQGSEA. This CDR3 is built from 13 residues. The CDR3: CSVRTSEAYEQYF. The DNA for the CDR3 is TGCAGCGTTCGGACTAGCGAGGCCTACGAGCAGTACTTC.

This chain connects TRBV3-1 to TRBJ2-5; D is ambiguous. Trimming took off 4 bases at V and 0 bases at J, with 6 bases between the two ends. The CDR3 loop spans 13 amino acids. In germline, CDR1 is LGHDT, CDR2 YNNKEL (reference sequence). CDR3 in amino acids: CASSPSDQETQYF. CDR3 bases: TGTGCCAGCAGCCCCTCGGACCAAGAGACCCAGTACTTC.

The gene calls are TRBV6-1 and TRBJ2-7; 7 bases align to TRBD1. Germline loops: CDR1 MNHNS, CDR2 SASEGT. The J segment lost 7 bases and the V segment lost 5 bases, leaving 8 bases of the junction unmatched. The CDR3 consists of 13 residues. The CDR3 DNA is TGTGCCAGCAGTCGTGACAGGGCGTGGGAGCAGTACTTC. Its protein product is CASSRDRAWEQYF.

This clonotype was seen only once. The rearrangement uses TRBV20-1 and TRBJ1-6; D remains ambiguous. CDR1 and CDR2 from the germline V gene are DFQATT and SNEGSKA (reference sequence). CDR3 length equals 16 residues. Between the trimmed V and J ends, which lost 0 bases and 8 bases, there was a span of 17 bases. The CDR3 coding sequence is TGCAGTGCTAGAGATCAGATGGCGGGGTCCGATTCACCCCTCCACTTT. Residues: CSARDQMAGSDSPLHF.

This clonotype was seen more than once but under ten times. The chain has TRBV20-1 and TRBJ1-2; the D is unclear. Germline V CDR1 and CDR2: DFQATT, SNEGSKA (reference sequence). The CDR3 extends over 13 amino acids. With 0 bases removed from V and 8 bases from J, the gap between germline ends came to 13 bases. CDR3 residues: CSARETPTNGYTF. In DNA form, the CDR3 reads TGCAGTGCTAGAGAGACTCCTACTAACGGCTACACCTTC.

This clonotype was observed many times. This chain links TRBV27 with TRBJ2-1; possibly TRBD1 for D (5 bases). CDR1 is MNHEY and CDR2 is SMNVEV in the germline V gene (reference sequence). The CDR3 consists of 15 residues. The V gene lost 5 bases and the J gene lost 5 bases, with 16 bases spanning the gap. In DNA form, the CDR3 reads TGTGCCAGCAGTCACTACCTGACAGCCAACAATGAGCAGTTCTTC. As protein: CASSHYLTANNEQFF.

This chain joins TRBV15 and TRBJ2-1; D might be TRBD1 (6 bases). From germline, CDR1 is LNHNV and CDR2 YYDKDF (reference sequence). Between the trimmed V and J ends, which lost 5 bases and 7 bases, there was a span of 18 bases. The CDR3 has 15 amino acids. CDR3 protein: CATSRGLGAGNEQFF. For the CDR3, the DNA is TGTGCCACCAGCCGCGGTCTGGGGGCTGGGAATGAGCAGTTCTTC. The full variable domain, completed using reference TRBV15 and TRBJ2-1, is DAMVIQNPRYQVTQFGKPVTLSCSQTLNHNVMYWYQQKSSQAPKLLFHYYDKDFNNEADTPDNFQSRRPNTSFCFLDIRSPGLGDTAMYLCATSRGLGAGNEQFFGPGTRLTVL.

CDR3 DNA: TGTGCCAGCAACTACCAGAGACCGATGAATTCACCCCTCCACTTT. Its translation: CASNYQRPMNSPLHF. V and J are TRBV6-6 and TRBJ1-6; D gene unclear. Trimming removed 7 bases from V and 7 bases from J, with 17 bases in between. Looked up from germline, CDR1 is MNHNY and CDR2 is SVGAGI (reference sequence). This CDR3 spans 15 amino acids.

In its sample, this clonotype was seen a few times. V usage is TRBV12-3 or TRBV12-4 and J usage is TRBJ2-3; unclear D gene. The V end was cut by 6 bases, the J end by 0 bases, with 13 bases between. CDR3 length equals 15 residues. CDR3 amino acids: CASSQSAPSTDTQYF. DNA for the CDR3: TGTGCCAGCAGCCAAAGCGCGCCTAGCACAGATACGCAGTATTTT.

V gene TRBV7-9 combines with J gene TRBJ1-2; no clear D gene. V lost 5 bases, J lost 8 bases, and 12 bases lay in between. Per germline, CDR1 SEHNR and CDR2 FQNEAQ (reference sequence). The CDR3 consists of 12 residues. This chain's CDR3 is CASSPDKVGYTF. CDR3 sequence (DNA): TGTGCCAGCAGCCCCGATAAAGTCGGCTACACCTTC.

CDR3 coding DNA: TGTGCTAGTGGTTACGGAGCCGGGGATGAGCAGTTCTTC. Translation: CASGYGAGDEQFF. The J gene is TRBJ2-1, the V gene TRBV12-5; D possibly corresponds to TRBD2 (5 bases). This CDR3 comprises 13 residues. Trimming cost V 4 bases and J 8 bases, with 12 bases left between them. Germline V gene lookup returns CDR1 LGHNT and CDR2 FRNRAP. Filled out from reference TRBV12-5 and TRBJ2-1, the complete variable domain reads DARVTQTPRHKVTEMGQEVTMRCQPILGHNTVFWYRQTMMQGLELLAYFRNRAPLDDSGMPKDRFSAEMPDATLATLKIQPSEPRDSAVYFCASGYGAGDEQFFGPGTRLTVL.

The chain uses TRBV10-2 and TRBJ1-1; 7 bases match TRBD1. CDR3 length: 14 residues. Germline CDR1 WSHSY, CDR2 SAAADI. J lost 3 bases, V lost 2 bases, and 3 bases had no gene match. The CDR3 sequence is CASSEPGTDTEAFF. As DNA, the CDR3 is TGCGCCAGCAGTGAGCCGGGGACAGACACTGAAGCTTTCTTT.

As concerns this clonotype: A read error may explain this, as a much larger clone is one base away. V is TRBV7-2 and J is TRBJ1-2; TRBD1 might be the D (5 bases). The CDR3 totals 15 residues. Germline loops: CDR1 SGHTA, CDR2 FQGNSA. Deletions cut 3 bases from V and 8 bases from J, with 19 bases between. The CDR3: CASSFGGRILGGYTF. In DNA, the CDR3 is TGTGCCAGCAGCTTTGGGGGACGAATCCTGGGGGGCTACACCTTC. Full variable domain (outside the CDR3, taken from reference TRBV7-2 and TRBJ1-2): GAGVSQSPSNKVTEKGKDVELRCDPISGHTALYWYRQSLGQGLEFLIYFQGNSAPDKSGLPSDRFSAERTGGSVSTLTIQRTQQEDSAVYLCASSFGGRILGGYTFGSGTRLTVV.

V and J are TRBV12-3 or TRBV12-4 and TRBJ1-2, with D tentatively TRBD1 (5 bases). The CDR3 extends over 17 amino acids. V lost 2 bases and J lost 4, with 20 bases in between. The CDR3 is CASSLSWRDGSFYGYTF. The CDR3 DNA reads TGTGCCAGCAGTTTAAGTTGGCGGGACGGCAGCTTCTATGGCTACACCTTC.

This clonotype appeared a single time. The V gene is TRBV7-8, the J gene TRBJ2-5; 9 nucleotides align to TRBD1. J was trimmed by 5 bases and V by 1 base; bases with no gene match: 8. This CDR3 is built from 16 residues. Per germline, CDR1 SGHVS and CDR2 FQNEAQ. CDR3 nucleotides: TGTGCCAGCAGCTTAGTGACAGGGGGGCATGCGGAGACCCAGTACTTC. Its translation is CASSLVTGGHAETQYF.

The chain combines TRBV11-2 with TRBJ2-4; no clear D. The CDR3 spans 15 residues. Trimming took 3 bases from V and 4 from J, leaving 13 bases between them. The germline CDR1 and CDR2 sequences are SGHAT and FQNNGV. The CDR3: CASSLGLTWKNIQYF. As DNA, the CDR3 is TGTGCCAGCAGCTTGGGTCTAACGTGGAAAAACATTCAGTACTTC.

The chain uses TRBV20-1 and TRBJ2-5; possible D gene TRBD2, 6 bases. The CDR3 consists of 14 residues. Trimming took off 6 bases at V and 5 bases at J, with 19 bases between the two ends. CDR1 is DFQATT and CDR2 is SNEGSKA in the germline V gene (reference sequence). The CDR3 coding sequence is TGCAGTGCCACCCAATCGGGGGAGTGGGAGACCCAGTACTTC. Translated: CSATQSGEWETQYF.

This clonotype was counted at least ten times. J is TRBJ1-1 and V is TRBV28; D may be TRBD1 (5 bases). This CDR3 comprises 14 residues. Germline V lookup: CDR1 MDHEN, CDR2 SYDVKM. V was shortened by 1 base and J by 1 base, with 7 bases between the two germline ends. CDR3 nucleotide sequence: TGTGCCAGCAGTTTATCCCAGGGGAACACTGAAGCTTTCTTT. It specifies CASSLSQGNTEAFF.

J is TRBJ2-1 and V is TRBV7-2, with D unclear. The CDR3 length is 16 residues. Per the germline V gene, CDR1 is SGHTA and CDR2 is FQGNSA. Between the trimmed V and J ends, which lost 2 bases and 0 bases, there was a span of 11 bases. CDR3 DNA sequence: TGTGCCAGCAGCTTAAGTAGTGGCGGCTCCTACAATGAGCAGTTCTTC. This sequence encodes CASSLSSGGSYNEQFF.

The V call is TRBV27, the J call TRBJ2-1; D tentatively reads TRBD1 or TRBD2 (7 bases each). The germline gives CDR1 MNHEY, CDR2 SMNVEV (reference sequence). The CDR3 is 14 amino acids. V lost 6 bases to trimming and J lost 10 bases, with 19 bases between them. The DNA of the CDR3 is TGTGCCAGCAGAGGACCAGGGGGGAGGGAAGAGCAGTTCTTC. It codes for CASRGPGGREEQFF.

CDR3 in amino acids: CASSQEVGTSSYNSPLHF. CDR3 in DNA: TGCGCCAGCAGCCAAGAAGTTGGCACTAGCTCCTATAATTCACCCCTCCACTTT. V and J are TRBV4-1 and TRBJ1-6; D gene ambiguous. V shed 0 bases and J shed 0 bases, with 12 bases lying between them. Germline-derived CDR1 and CDR2 are MGHRA and YSYEKL. The CDR3 sequence is 18 residues long.

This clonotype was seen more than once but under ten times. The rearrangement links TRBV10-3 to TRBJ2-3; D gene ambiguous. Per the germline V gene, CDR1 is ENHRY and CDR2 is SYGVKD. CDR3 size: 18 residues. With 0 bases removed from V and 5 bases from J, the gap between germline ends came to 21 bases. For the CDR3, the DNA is TGTGCCATCAGTGAGTCTCAAAGGGCCCGTGAGAGAAAAGATACGCAGTATTTT. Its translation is CAISESQRARERKDTQYF.

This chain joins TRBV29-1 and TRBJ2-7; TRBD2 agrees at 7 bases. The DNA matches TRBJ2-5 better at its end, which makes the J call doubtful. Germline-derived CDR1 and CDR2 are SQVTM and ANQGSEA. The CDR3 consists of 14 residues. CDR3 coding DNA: TGCAGCGTGACCTCGGGGGGAGGCGGGGAGACCCAGTACTTC. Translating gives CSVTSGGGGETQYF.